A selection of T cell receptor beta chains follows, all from one sample in a study of T cells in Graves' hyperthyroidism and ophthalmopathy. TCRdb independently ran MiXCR on the multiplex PCR reads; one entry per CDR3 protein. Of 600,000 to 700,000 distinct CDR3 sequences listed, approximately 14% are singletons. The source material was blood. These receptors were obtained from a woman in her thirties or forties with Graves' ophthalmopathy. The CDR3 runs from the conserved cysteine through the conserved F or W. Fields, in order: clone size, V gene, CDR3 protein. Not all rows give a size; the values are once, few, many and, for expanded clones, a class.

clone size: many; V gene: TRBV7-2; CDR3 protein: CASSLGGASGNTIYF
clone size: few; V gene: TRBV18; CDR3 protein: CASSRDLDTQYF
clone size: many; V gene: TRBV28; CDR3 protein: CASSLETGGDIQYF
clone size: many; V gene: TRBV12-3/TRBV12-4; CDR3 protein: CASSLSASVKNIQYF
clone size: many; V gene: TRBV10-2; CDR3 protein: CASSEGGGREQYF
clone size: many; V gene: TRBV12-3/TRBV12-4; CDR3 protein: CASSPRTSLKYEQYF
clone size: .; V gene: TRBV7-8; CDR3 protein: CASTEGYGEQYF
clone size: .; V gene: TRBV12-3/TRBV12-4; CDR3 protein: CASTLTVGHEQYF
clone size: many; V gene: TRBV4-2; CDR3 protein: CASSQDQLAETQYF
clone size: many; V gene: TRBV11-2; CDR3 protein: CASSLDVSFYGYTF
clone size: .; V gene: TRBV6-2/TRBV6-3; CDR3 protein: CASSSFGGALIGRNIQYF
clone size: many; V gene: TRBV20-1; CDR3 protein: CSARETSGTFSYEQYF
clone size: few; V gene: TRBV9; CDR3 protein: CASSVEALPSYSYEQYF
clone size: many; V gene: TRBV28; CDR3 protein: CASSLGFEFYEQYF
clone size: .; V gene: TRBV19; CDR3 protein: CASSSAGLAGIQTQYF
clone size: many; V gene: TRBV30; CDR3 protein: CAWSGVALRTEAFF
clone size: many; V gene: TRBV24-1; CDR3 protein: CATSDLGTEAFF
clone size: .; V gene: TRBV19; CDR3 protein: CANTPGGLYGNQPQHF
clone size: .; V gene: TRBV6-4; CDR3 protein: CASNRDNSPLHF
clone size: few; V gene: TRBV30; CDR3 protein: CAWSERGRRSQPQHF